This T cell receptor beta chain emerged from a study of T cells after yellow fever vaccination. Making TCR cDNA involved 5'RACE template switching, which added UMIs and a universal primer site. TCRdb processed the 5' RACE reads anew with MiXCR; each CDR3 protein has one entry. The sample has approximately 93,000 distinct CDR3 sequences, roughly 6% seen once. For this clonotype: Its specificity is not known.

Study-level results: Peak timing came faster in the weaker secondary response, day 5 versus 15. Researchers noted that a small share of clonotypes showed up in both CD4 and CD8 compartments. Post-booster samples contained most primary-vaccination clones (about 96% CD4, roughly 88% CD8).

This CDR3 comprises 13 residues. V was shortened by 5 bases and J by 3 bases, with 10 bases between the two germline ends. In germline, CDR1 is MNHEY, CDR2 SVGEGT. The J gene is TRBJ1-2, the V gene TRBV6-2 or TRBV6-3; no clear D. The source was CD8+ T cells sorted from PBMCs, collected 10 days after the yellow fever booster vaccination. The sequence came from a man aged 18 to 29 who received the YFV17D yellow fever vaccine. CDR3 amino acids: CASSRTGHYGYTF. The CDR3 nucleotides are TGTGCCAGCAGTAGGACTGGACACTATGGCTACACCTTC.